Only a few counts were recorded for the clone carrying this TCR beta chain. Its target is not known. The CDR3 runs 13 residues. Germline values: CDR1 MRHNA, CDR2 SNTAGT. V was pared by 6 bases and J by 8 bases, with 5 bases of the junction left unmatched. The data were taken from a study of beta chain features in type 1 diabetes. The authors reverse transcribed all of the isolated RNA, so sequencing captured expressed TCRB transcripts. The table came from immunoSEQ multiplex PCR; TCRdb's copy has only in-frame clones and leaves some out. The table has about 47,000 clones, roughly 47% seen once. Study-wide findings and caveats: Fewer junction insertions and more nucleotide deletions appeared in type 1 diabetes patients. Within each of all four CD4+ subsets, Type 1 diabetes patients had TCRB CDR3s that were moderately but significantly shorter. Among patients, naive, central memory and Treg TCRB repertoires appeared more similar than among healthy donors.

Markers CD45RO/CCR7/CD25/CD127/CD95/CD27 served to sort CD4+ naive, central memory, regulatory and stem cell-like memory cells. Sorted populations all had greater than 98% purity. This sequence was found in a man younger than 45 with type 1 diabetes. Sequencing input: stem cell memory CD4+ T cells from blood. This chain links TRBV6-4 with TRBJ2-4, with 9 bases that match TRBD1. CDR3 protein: CASSVDRGDIQYF. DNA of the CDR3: TGTGCCAGCAGCGTCGACAGGGGGGACATTCAGTACTTC.